The 25 T cell receptor beta chains below were found in one sample sequenced in a study of blood T cell repertoires in COVID-19. Here immunoSEQ multiplex PCR was the method, and the copy in TCRdb shows in-frame clones only, minus some. The data contain 270,000 or so clones, around nine tenths of them singletons. The source material was peripheral blood. The receptor source for this set is a man aged 40-50 years with acute or convalescent COVID-19.

CDR3 sequence (DNA): TGCGCCAGCAGCCAAGGAGTGACAGTCCCCTACGAGCAGTACTTC. It is translated as CASSQGVTVPYEQYF. The V gene is TRBV4-1, the J gene TRBJ2-7, with a tentative D call TRBD1 (5 bases). Germline V gene sequence: CDR1 MGHRA, CDR2 YSYEKL. Between the trimmed V and J ends, which lost 1 base and 2 bases, there was a span of 12 bases. The CDR3 length is 15 residues.

J is TRBJ1-1 and V is TRBV11-1; 10 nucleotides line up with TRBD1. The V segment lost 3 bases and the J segment 5 bases; nucleotides outside the gene matches: 6. The CDR3 consists of 15 residues. Germline values: CDR1 SGHAT, CDR2 FQDESV (reference sequence). CDR3 region: CASSFTDRGPTEAFF. CDR3 bases: TGTGCCAGCAGCTTTACCGACAGGGGGCCGACTGAAGCTTTCTTT.

The DNA for the CDR3 is TGTGCCAGTTTCAGGGGAACAGATACGCAGTATTTT. Translating it yields CASFRGTDTQYF. This chain joins TRBV6-5 and TRBJ2-3; weak D call: TRBD1 (6 bases). CDR1 is MNHEY and CDR2 is SVGAGI in the germline V gene. This CDR3 has 12 amino acids. Trimming shortened V by 9 bases and J by 3 bases, and 10 bases separated the two germline ends.

This clone was picked up one time. The chain has TRBV18 and TRBJ2-5; 9 bases map to TRBD1. The CDR3 has 15 residues. With V trimmed by 0 bases and J by 5 bases, 4 bases remained unmatched. Per germline, CDR1 KGHSH and CDR2 LQKENI. Here the CDR3 DNA reads TGTGCCAGCTCACCACCGGGACAGGGAGGGGAGACCCAGTACTTC. Encoded protein: CASSPPGQGGETQYF.

The chain joins TRBV5-1 to TRBJ2-7, with 9 bases fitting TRBD1. Germline V lookup: CDR1 SGHRS, CDR2 YFSETQ. The CDR3 totals 14 residues. V lost 4 bases and J lost 4; bases outside the gene matches: 6. For the CDR3, the DNA is TGCGCCAGCAGCCCCGGGACAGGGCAGTACGAGCAGTACTTC. Protein: CASSPGTGQYEQYF.

V is TRBV6-5 and J is TRBJ1-2; tentative D call: TRBD1 (6 bases). The CDR3 contains 14 residues. In germline, CDR1 is MNHEY, CDR2 SVGAGI. V shed 6 bases and J shed 3 bases, with 14 bases lying between them. CDR3 loop: CASSRQATHYGYTF. CDR3 sequence (DNA): TGTGCCAGCAGCCGACAGGCGACCCACTATGGCTACACCTTC.

This chain uses TRBV19 with TRBJ1-5; 7 bases match TRBD1. Unmatched junction bases numbered 10, after V lost 5 bases and J lost 0 bases. The CDR3 has 17 residues. The germline CDR1 and CDR2 sequences are LNHDA and SQIVND (reference sequence). CDR3 in amino acids: CASSYRGGELSNQPQHF. CDR3 DNA: TGTGCCAGTAGTTATAGAGGGGGCGAACTTAGCAATCAGCCCCAGCATTTT.

The chain recombines TRBV5-1 with TRBJ2-7; D may be TRBD1 (5 bases). In germline, CDR1 is SGHRS, CDR2 YFSETQ. V lost 3 bases and J 1 base, leaving 8 bases between the germline ends. This CDR3 is built from 13 residues. Written as DNA, the CDR3 is TGCGCCAGCAGCTGGGGCCTATCCTACGAGCAGTACTTC. It codes for CASSWGLSYEQYF.

This clone was counted once. This chain uses TRBV28 with TRBJ1-2, with no clear D. There are 12 residues in the CDR3. From germline, CDR1 is MDHEN and CDR2 SYDVKM. With 5 bases removed from V and 8 bases from J, the gap between germline ends came to 12 bases. CDR3 coding DNA: TGTGCCAGCAGTCAAACGGGTAGGGGCTACACCTTC. Amino acids: CASSQTGRGYTF.

The chain links TRBV4-1 to TRBJ2-7; D is perhaps TRBD1 (5 bases). Germline-derived CDR1 and CDR2 are MGHRA and YSYEKL. Trimming took off 4 bases at V and 0 bases at J, with 13 bases between the two ends. This CDR3 has 15 residues. DNA for the CDR3: TGCGCCAGCAGCCCCCAGGGTCACCCCTCCTACGAGCAGTACTTC. Translation: CASSPQGHPSYEQYF.

The rearrangement joins TRBV30 to TRBJ1-1; 9 bases match TRBD1. J lost 4 bases, V lost 5 bases, and 8 bases had no gene match. The CDR3 sequence is 14 residues long. CDR1 and CDR2 from the germline V gene are GTSNPN and SVGIG (reference sequence). DNA of the CDR3: TGTGCCTGGGTACAGGGGGCGCGCGGCACTGAAGCTTTCTTT. Its protein is CAWVQGARGTEAFF. The full variable domain, in which reference TRBV30 and TRBJ1-1 provide the parts outside the CDR3, is SQTIHQWPATLVQPVGSPLSLECTVEGTSNPNLYWYRQAAGRGLQLLFYSVGIGQISSEVPQNLSASRPQDRQFILSSKKLLLSDSGFYLCAWVQGARGTEAFFGQGTRLTVV.

The CDR3 protein is CASSLGRDNQPQHF. DNA for the CDR3: TGTGCCAGCAGCTTGGGCAGGGACAATCAGCCCCAGCATTTT. This chain links TRBV5-5 with TRBJ1-5; perhaps TRBD1 as D (5 bases). The V end was cut by 0 bases, the J end by 3 bases, with 7 bases between. Per germline, CDR1 SGHKS and CDR2 YYEKEE (reference sequence). The CDR3 covers 14 residues.

Of note for this clone: One junction end does not reproduce the germline sequence, and a read error may be involved. The chain links TRBV5-1 to TRBJ1-1; 7 bases map to TRBD1. The CDR3 totals 12 residues. Germline values: CDR1 SGHRS, CDR2 YFSETQ. The CDR3 DNA follows: TGCGCCAGCAGCCCGGGACAGCCCCCTTCTATCTTT. Translation: CASSPGQPPSIF.

The chain has TRBV12-3 or TRBV12-4 and TRBJ1-2; D gene uncertain. Trimming stripped 6 bases from V and 8 bases from J, with 13 bases between. This CDR3 has 12 residues. The CDR3: CASRSDAGGYTF. Here the CDR3 DNA reads TGTGCCAGCAGGTCGGACGCGGGCGGCTACACCTTC.

The chain is built from TRBV7-8 and TRBJ2-7; 11 bases line up with TRBD1. This CDR3 region has 15 residues. Germline V gene sequence: CDR1 SGHVS, CDR2 FQNEAQ. The ends lost 3 bases at V and 6 bases at J; junction bases unmatched: 7. This CDR3 is CASSLIGQGAGEQYF. The DNA for the CDR3 is TGTGCCAGCAGCTTGATCGGACAGGGGGCGGGCGAGCAGTACTTC.

The chain joins TRBV10-3 to TRBJ1-5; no reliable D call. V lost 4 bases and J lost 0, with 7 bases in between. The germline V gene encodes CDR1 ENHRY and CDR2 SYGVKD. The CDR3 sequence is 14 residues long. This CDR3 reads CAISGGNSNQPQHF. In nucleotides, the CDR3 is TGTGCCATCAGTGGAGGTAATAGCAATCAGCCCCAGCATTTT.

The V and J genes are TRBV7-9 and TRBJ2-3, with TRBD2 matching 9 bases. Germline V gene data show CDR1 as SEHNR and CDR2 as FQNEAQ (reference sequence). V was clipped by 5 bases and J by 3 bases; unmatched bases: 9. The CDR3 contains 16 residues. The chain's CDR3 is CASSPPVSGGTDTQYF. The CDR3 coding sequence is TGTGCCAGCAGCCCCCCGGTTAGCGGGGGTACAGATACGCAGTATTTT.

This chain uses TRBV6-1 with TRBJ1-2; D is possibly TRBD1 (5 bases). V was shortened by 6 bases and J by 8 bases, with 16 bases between the two germline ends. Germline CDR1 and CDR2: MNHNS and SASEGT. The CDR3 has 13 amino acids. CDR3 sequence (DNA): TGTGCCAGCAGCCCCGGAAGGGGAGGAGGCTACACCTTC. Residues: CASSPGRGGGYTF.

The chain uses TRBV11-2 and TRBJ1-6, with no clear D. Germline lookup yields CDR1 SGHAT and CDR2 FQNNGV. The CDR3 loop spans 13 amino acids. V dropped 1 base and J dropped 9 bases, with 7 bases sitting between them. CDR3 residues: CASSLVEGSPLHF. CDR3 nucleotide sequence: TGTGCCAGCAGCTTAGTGGAGGGTTCACCCCTCCACTTT.

V is TRBV4-2 and J is TRBJ2-1; TRBD2 matches at 15 bases. The V segment lost 3 bases and the J segment 10 bases; nucleotides outside the gene matches: 7. Germline V CDR1 and CDR2: LGHNA, YNFKEQ. The CDR3 has 16 amino acids. The CDR3 DNA reads as TGTGCCAGCAGCCATCCTCCCGGACTAGCGGGGGGGGAGCAGTTCTTC. Translated, it gives CASSHPPGLAGGEQFF.

This clone was observed once. The V and J genes are TRBV18 and TRBJ1-1, with D perhaps matching TRBD1 (6 bases). The V end lost 6 bases, the J end lost 0 bases, and 14 bases lay between the germline ends. Germline assignment: CDR1 KGHSH and CDR2 LQKENI. CDR3 size: 15 residues. The CDR3 reads CASSRKGEMNTEAFF. CDR3 DNA: TGTGCCAGCTCCCGAAAGGGGGAGATGAACACTGAAGCTTTCTTT.

Remarks on this clone: Other DNA sequences in this sample translate to the same CDR3. V gene TRBV27 combines with J gene TRBJ2-6, with D hard to call. Trimming cost V 5 bases and J 0 bases, with 2 bases left between them. Germline V lookup: CDR1 MNHEY, CDR2 SMNVEV (reference sequence). The CDR3 has 13 amino acids. CDR3 DNA: TGTGCCAGCAGTCTCTCTGGGGCCAACGTCCTGACTTTC. It specifies CASSLSGANVLTF.

This clone was recorded only once. This chain links TRBV7-6 with TRBJ1-2; D call uncertain. CDR3 length: 13 amino acids. Trimming pared 5 bases from V and 4 bases from J, leaving 11 bases between. Germline CDR1 reads SGHVS; CDR2 reads FNYEAQ. The CDR3 here is CASSATTGYGYTF. DNA of the CDR3: TGTGCCAGCAGCGCTACAACGGGCTATGGCTACACCTTC.

The chain couples TRBV18 to TRBJ1-2; a weak D match, TRBD1 (5 bases). The V end was cut by 3 bases, the J end by 7 bases, with 18 bases between. The CDR3 totals 15 residues. CDR1 and CDR2 (germline): KGHSH, LQKENI. The CDR3 region is CASSPVSSPQGGYTF. For the CDR3, the DNA is TGTGCCAGCTCACCGGTATCGTCCCCGCAGGGTGGCTACACCTTC.

This chain uses TRBV4-2 with TRBJ1-5; 8 positions match TRBD1. The CDR3 contains 16 residues. Germline CDR1 is LGHNA and CDR2 is YNFKEQ. V lost 0 bases to trimming and J lost 5 bases; unmatched junction nucleotides: 6. The CDR3 spells CASSQDGTGLYQPQHF. CDR3 coding DNA: TGTGCCAGCAGCCAAGACGGGACAGGTCTTTATCAGCCCCAGCATTTT.